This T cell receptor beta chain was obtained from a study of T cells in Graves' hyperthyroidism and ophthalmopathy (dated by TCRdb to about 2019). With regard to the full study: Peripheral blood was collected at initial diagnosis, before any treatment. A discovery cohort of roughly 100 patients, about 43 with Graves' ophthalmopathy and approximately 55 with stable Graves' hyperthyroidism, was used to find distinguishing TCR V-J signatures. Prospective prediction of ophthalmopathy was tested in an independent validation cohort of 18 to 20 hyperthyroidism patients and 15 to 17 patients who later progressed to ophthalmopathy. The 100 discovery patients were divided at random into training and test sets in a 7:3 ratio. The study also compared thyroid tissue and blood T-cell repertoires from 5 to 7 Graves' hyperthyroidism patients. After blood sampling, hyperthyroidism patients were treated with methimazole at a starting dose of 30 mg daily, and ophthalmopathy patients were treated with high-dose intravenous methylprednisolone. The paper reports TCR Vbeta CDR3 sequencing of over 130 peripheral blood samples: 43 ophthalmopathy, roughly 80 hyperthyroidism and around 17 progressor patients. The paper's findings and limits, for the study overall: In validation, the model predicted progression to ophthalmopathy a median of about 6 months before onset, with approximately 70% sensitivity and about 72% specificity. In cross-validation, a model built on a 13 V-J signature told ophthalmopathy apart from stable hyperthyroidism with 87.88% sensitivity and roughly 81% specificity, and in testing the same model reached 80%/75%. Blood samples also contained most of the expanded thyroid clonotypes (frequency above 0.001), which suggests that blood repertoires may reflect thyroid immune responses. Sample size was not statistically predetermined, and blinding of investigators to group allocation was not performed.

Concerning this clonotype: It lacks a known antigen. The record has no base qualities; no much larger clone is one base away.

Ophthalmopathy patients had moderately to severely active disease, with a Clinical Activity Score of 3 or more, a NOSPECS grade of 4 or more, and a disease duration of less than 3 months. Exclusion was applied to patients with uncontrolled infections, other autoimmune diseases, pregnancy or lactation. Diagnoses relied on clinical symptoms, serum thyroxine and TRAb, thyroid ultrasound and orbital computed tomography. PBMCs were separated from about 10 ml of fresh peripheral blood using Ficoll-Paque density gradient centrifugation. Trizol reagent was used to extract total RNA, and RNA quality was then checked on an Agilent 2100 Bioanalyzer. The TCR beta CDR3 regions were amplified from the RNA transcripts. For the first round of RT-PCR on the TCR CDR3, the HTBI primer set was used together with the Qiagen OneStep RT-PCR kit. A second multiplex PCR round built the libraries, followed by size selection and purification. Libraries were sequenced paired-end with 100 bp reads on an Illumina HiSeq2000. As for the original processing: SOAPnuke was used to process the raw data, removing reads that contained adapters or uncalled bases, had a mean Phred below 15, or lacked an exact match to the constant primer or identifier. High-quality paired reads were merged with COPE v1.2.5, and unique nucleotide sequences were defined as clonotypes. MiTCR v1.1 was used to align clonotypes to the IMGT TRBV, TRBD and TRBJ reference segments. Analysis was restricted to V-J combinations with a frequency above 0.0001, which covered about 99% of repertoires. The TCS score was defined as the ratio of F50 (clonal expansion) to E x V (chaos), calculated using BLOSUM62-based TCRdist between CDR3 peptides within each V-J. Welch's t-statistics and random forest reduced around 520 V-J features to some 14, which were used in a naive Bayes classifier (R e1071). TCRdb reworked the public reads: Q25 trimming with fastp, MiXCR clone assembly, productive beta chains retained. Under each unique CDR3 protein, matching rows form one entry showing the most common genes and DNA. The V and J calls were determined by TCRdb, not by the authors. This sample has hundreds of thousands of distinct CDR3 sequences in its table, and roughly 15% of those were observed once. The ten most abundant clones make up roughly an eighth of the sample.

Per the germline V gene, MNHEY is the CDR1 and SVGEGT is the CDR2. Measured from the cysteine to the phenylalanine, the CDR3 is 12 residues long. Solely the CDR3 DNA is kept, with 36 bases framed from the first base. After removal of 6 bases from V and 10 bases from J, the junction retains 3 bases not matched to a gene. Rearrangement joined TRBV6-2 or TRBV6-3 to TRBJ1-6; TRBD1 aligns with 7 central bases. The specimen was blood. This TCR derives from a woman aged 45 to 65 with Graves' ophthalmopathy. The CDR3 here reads CASRQGLSPLHF. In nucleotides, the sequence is TGTGCCAGCAGACAGGGGCTCTCACCCCTCCACTTT.